This T cell receptor beta chain was recorded in a study of blood T cell repertoires in COVID-19. Background on the study: The study drew acute and convalescent COVID-19 samples from the United States, Italy and Spain. In each case, the material was cDNA or gDNA derived from T cells, B-cell-depleted T cells, or PBMCs.

Trimming at V came to 8 bases and at J to 8 bases, leaving 9 bases not matched to a gene. The CDR3 is 14 amino acids. The germline V gene encodes CDR1 MNHNY and CDR2 SVGAGI (reference sequence). In the original workflow: For nucleated cells, counts were estimated from reference gene primer amplification. Profiling relied on immunoSEQ multiplex PCR, and the TCRdb table lists in-frame clones only, not all of them. That table gives V, J and clone size, and the DNA gave D and trimming. The sample consists of about 380,000 clones, less than 85% of them appearing once. V is TRBV6-6 and J is TRBJ1-4, with 9 bases aligning to TRBD1. The sequenced sample consisted of peripheral blood. The receptor's source is a woman aged 18-29 years with acute or convalescent COVID-19. CDR3 region: CASADGDRDEKLFF. The CDR3 bases are TGTGCCAGCGCCGACGGGGACAGGGACGAAAAACTGTTTTTT.